Below are 20 T cell receptor beta chains sequenced from a single sample in a study of shared clonotypes between healthy human individuals. Clones were sequenced by immunoSEQ multiplex PCR, and TCRdb holds only the in-frame ones, with some missing. The table has around 700,000 clones, 72% seen once. Input material: memory CD4+ T cells sorted from blood. The subset here: CD45RA-negative fraction. The origin of the receptors is a woman under 40 in good health.

This clone showed up just a few times. The chain is built from TRBV7-9 and TRBJ2-2, with D possibly TRBD2 on 6 matching bases. This CDR3 has 14 residues. Germline-derived CDR1 and CDR2 are SEHNR and FQNEAQ (reference sequence). V lost 5 bases, J lost 5 bases, and 12 bases lay in between. The CDR3 spells CASSDGSSTGELFF. CDR3 sequence (DNA): TGTGCCAGCAGCGACGGGAGTTCGACCGGGGAGCTGTTTTTT.

The chain links TRBV4-2 to TRBJ2-1; D might be TRBD1 (6 bases). V was clipped by 1 base and J by 7 bases, with 11 bases between them. The CDR3 length is 14 residues. Germline CDR1 LGHNA, CDR2 YNFKEQ. The CDR3, as DNA: TGTGCCAGCAGCCAAGTCCAGGGGCAGAATGAGCAGTTCTTC. Protein product: CASSQVQGQNEQFF.

The chain joins TRBV19 to TRBJ1-1, with 11 positions matching TRBD1. The germline CDR1 and CDR2 sequences are LNHDA and SQIVND (reference sequence). J gave up 7 bases and V 4 bases, and 14 bases lay outside the gene matches. The CDR3 consists of 17 residues. The CDR3 nucleotides are TGTGCCAGTAGTACAACAGAGGGAGGGGACAGGGGGAGTGAAGCTTTCTTT. Translating it yields CASSTTEGGDRGSEAFF.

There are many counts of this clone. At the DNA level, this CDR3 is encoded by other sequences in the same sample as well. The chain employs TRBV5-1 and TRBJ2-2; 13 nucleotides line up with TRBD2. Germline V CDR1 and CDR2: SGHRS, YFSETQ. The V segment lost 3 bases and the J segment 2 bases; nucleotides outside the gene matches: 4. CDR3 size: 17 residues. The CDR3 bases are TGCGCCAGCAGCTGGACTAGCGGGAGTCCAAACACCGGGGAGCTGTTTTTT. It yields the protein CASSWTSGSPNTGELFF.

The rearrangement links TRBV28 to TRBJ2-7; D gene uncertain. The CDR3 sequence is 14 residues long. CDR1 and CDR2 (germline): MDHEN, SYDVKM. V was trimmed by 2 bases and J by 2 bases, leaving 10 bases between them. The CDR3 DNA reads TGTGCCAGCAGTTTAGGTGGGCCAACCTACGAGCAGTACTTC. Translated, it gives CASSLGGPTYEQYF.

This clone was recorded once. V and J are TRBV5-4 and TRBJ2-1; D possibly corresponds to TRBD1 (5 bases). This CDR3 spans 17 amino acids. CDR1 and CDR2 from the germline V gene are SGHNT and YYREEE (reference sequence). Trimming took off 0 bases at V and 4 bases at J, with 17 bases between the two ends. The CDR3 region is CASSLAVKAGSYNEQFF. CDR3 nucleotides: TGTGCCAGCAGCTTGGCCGTCAAGGCAGGGTCGTACAATGAGCAGTTCTTC.

This chain connects TRBV29-1 to TRBJ1-2, with D perhaps matching TRBD1 (5 bases). This CDR3 comprises 15 residues. Germline CDR1 SQVTM, CDR2 ANQGSEA. Trimming left V 1 base short and J 3 bases short, with 15 bases between. The CDR3 sequence: CSVEVTPGSDYGYTF. Written as DNA, the CDR3 is TGCAGCGTTGAAGTCACGCCAGGGAGTGACTATGGCTACACCTTC.

Only one count was recorded for this clone. The genes are TRBV6-5 and TRBJ1-1, with TRBD1 as a possible D gene (5 bases). The CDR3 spans 14 residues. Per the germline V gene, CDR1 is MNHEY and CDR2 is SVGAGI. V shed 5 bases and J shed 2 bases, with 12 bases lying between them. The CDR3 spells CASSRGVGNTEAFF. The DNA of the CDR3 is TGTGCCAGCAGTCGGGGGGTCGGAAACACTGAAGCTTTCTTT.

The chain couples TRBV29-1 to TRBJ2-5, with 8 bases identical to TRBD1. V gave up 4 bases and J gave up 5 bases; unmatched junction bases: 6. The CDR3 spans 13 residues. The germline V gene has CDR1 SQVTM and CDR2 ANQGSEA. The CDR3 loop is CSVGTGLAETQYF. Here the CDR3 DNA reads TGCAGCGTTGGGACAGGGCTTGCGGAGACCCAGTACTTC.

On this clone: Other DNA sequences in this specimen translate into the identical CDR3. This chain uses TRBV2 with TRBJ2-5, with 10 positions matching TRBD2. Trimming took 5 bases from V and 3 from J; bases not matched to a gene: 3. Germline V gene sequence: CDR1 SNHLY, CDR2 FYNNEI. The CDR3 covers 14 residues. CDR3 protein: CASSRTSGKETQYF. The CDR3, as DNA: TGTGCCAGCAGTAGGACTAGCGGAAAAGAGACCCAGTACTTC.

This clone was picked up many times. The CDR3 bases are TGTGCCAGCAGCTTAGCGGGAGTCGGCGGGGAGCTGTTTTTT. It is translated as CASSLAGVGGELFF. The chain links TRBV7-2 to TRBJ2-2, with TRBD2 as a possible D gene (5 bases). This CDR3 is built from 14 residues. CDR1 is SGHTA, CDR2 FQGNSA, per germline. The V end was cut by 0 bases, the J end by 7 bases, with 9 bases between.

The chain carries TRBV20-1 and TRBJ2-7; D gene unclear. The CDR3 consists of 11 residues. Germline assignment: CDR1 DFQATT and CDR2 SNEGSKA (reference sequence). V was clipped by 6 bases and J by 7 bases, with 13 bases between them. CDR3 amino acids: CSALGHSEQYF. CDR3 coding DNA: TGCAGTGCCCTAGGCCACTCGGAGCAGTACTTC.

The chain recombines TRBV6-1 with TRBJ2-2, with D possibly matching TRBD2 (7 bases). Trimming cost V 7 bases and J 6 bases, with 15 bases left between them. Germline V gives CDR1 MNHNS, CDR2 SASEGT. The CDR3 extends over 14 amino acids. The CDR3 nucleotides read TGTGCCAGCAATCCTAGGGGGGGACCCGGGGAGCTGTTTTTT. Amino acids: CASNPRGGPGELFF.

V is TRBV2 and J is TRBJ1-1; no definite D call. CDR1 and CDR2 (germline): SNHLY, FYNNEI. This CDR3 is 13 amino acids long. With 2 bases removed from V and 0 bases from J, the gap between germline ends came to 4 bases. CDR3 nucleotides: TGTGCCAGCAGTGAAAACTTGAACACTGAAGCTTTCTTT. Translating gives CASSENLNTEAFF.

The V gene is TRBV19, the J gene TRBJ2-5, with 13 positions matching TRBD2. V was clipped by 1 base and J by 5 bases; unmatched bases: 1. CDR1 and CDR2 from the germline V gene are LNHDA and SQIVND (reference sequence). The CDR3 has 15 amino acids. The CDR3: CASSIALAGGETQYF. The CDR3 coding sequence is TGTGCCAGTAGTATAGCACTAGCGGGAGGGGAGACCCAGTACTTC.

This sequence joins TRBV2 and TRBJ2-3, with unresolved D. Trimming shortened V by 8 bases and J by 2 bases, and 11 bases separated the two germline ends. The CDR3 runs 13 residues. Looked up from germline, CDR1 is SNHLY and CDR2 is FYNNEI. As DNA, the CDR3 is TGTGCCAGCGTGGCGGAGCTCACAGATACGCAGTATTTT. Encoded protein: CASVAELTDTQYF.

This rearrangement joins TRBV4-2 to TRBJ2-7; the D is unclear. Trimming left V 0 bases short and J 3 bases short, with 6 bases between. Germline CDR1 and CDR2: LGHNA and YNFKEQ. The CDR3 is made up of 13 amino acids. CDR3 in amino acids: CASSQDLLYEQYF. The DNA for the CDR3 is TGTGCCAGCAGCCAAGATCTCCTCTACGAGCAGTACTTC.

The chain links TRBV7-9 to TRBJ2-7; D remains ambiguous. This CDR3 region has 17 residues. The V gene's germline CDR1 is SEHNR and CDR2 FQNEAQ (reference sequence). Trimming stripped 2 bases from V and 3 bases from J, with 20 bases between. The CDR3 nucleotides are TGTGCCAGCAGCTTACCCCCTACATGGAACGGAGACTACGAGCAGTACTTC. Protein: CASSLPPTWNGDYEQYF. Full variable domain (rest looked up from reference TRBV7-9 and TRBJ2-7): DTGVSQNPRHKITKRGQNVTFRCDPISEHNRLYWYRQTLGQGPEFLTYFQNEAQLEKSRLLSDRFSAERPKGSFSTLEIQRTEQGDSAMYLCASSLPPTWNGDYEQYFGPGTRLTVT.

This chain joins TRBV11-2 and TRBJ2-7; D is unclear. There are 14 residues in the CDR3. Germline CDR1 and CDR2: SGHAT and FQNNGV. Trimming left V 1 base short and J 3 bases short, with 10 bases between. The CDR3 reads CASSLVPAGYEQYF. The DNA of the CDR3 is TGTGCCAGCAGCTTAGTGCCGGCCGGCTACGAGCAGTACTTC. The full variable domain, with the rest looked up from reference TRBV11-2 and TRBJ2-7, is EAGVAQSPRYKIIEKRQSVAFWCNPISGHATLYWYQQILGQGPKLLIQFQNNGVVDDSQLPKDRFSAERLKGVDSTLKIQPAKLEDSAVYLCASSLVPAGYEQYFGPGTRLTVT.

The CDR3, as DNA: TGTGCCAGTAGCCACCGGGACAGGGGGCGGAATGAGCAGTTCTTC. As protein: CASSHRDRGRNEQFF. The chain employs TRBV19 and TRBJ2-1; 12 nucleotides line up with TRBD1. J was trimmed by 7 bases and V by 6 bases; bases with no gene match: 7. From germline, CDR1 is LNHDA and CDR2 SQIVND (reference sequence). This CDR3 is 15 amino acids long.